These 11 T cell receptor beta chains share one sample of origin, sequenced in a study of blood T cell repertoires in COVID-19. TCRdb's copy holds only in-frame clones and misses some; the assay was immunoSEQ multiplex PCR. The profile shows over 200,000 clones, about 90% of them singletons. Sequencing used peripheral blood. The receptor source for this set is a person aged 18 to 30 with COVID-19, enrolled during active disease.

CDR3 in amino acids: CASTDFGGIGEKLFF. The CDR3, as DNA: TGTGCCAGTACCGACTTTGGGGGGATCGGGGAAAAACTGTTTTTT. The V call is TRBV19, the J call TRBJ1-4; a possible D gene is TRBD1 (5 bases). Germline-derived CDR1 and CDR2 are LNHDA and SQIVND (reference sequence). CDR3 length equals 15 residues. The germline V and J ends were trimmed by 7 bases and 8 bases, with 20 bases remaining between them.

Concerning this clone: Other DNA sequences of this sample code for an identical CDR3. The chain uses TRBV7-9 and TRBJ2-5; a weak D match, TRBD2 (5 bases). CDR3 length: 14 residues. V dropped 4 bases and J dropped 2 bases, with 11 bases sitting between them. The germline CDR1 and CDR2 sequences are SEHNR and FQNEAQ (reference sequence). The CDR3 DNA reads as TGTGCCAGCAGCTCTACTAGACTACAAGAGACCCAGTACTTC. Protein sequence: CASSSTRLQETQYF.

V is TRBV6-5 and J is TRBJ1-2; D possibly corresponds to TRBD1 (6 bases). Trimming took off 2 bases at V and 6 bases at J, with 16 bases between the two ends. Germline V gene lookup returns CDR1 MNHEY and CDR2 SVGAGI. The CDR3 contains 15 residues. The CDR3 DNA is TGTGCCAGCAGTTACGCGCCGGGGACACCAGATGGCTACACCTTC. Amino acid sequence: CASSYAPGTPDGYTF.

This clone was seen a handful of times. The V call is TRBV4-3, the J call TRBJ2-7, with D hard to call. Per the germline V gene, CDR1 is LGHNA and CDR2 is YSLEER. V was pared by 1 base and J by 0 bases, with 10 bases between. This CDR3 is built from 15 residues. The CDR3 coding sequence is TGCGCCAGCAGCCAAGTTTTGGCGGACTCCTACGAGCAGTACTTC. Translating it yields CASSQVLADSYEQYF.

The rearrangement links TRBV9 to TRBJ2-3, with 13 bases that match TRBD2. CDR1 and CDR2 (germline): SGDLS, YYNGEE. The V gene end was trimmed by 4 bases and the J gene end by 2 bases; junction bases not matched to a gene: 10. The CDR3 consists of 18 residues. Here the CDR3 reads CASSPRPGLAGITDTQYF. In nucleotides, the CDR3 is TGTGCCAGCAGCCCACGACCGGGACTAGCGGGGATCACAGATACGCAGTATTTT.

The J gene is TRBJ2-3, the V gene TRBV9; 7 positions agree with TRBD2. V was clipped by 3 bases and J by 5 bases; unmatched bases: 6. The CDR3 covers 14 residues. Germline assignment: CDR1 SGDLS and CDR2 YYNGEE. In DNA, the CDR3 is TGTGCCAGCAGCGGGGGGAGGGCGGTAGATACGCAGTATTTT. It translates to CASSGGRAVDTQYF.

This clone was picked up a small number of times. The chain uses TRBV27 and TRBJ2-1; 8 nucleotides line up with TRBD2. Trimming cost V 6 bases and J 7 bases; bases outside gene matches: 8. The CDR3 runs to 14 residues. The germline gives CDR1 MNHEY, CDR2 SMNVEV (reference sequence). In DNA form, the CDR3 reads TGTGCCAGCAGATCCCCAAGCGGGAGTAATGAGCAGTTCTTC. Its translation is CASRSPSGSNEQFF.

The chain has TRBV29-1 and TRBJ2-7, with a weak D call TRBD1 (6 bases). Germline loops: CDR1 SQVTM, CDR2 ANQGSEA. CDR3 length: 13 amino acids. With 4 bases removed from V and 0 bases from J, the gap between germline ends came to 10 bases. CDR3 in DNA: TGCAGCGTTGCCGGGACAAACTCCTACGAGCAGTACTTC. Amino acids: CSVAGTNSYEQYF.

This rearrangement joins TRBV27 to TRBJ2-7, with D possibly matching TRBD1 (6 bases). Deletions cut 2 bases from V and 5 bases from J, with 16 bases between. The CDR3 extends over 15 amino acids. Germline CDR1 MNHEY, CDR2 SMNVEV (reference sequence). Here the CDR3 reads CASSLKAGVSDEQYF. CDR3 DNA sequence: TGTGCCAGCAGTTTAAAGGCAGGGGTTTCTGACGAGCAGTACTTC.

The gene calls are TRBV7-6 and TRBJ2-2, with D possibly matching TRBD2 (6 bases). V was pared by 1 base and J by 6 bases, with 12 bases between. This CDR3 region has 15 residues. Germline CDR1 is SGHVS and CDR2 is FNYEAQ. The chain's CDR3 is CASSLVGSGAGELFF. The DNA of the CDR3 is TGTGCCAGCAGCTTAGTCGGGAGTGGCGCCGGGGAGCTGTTTTTT.

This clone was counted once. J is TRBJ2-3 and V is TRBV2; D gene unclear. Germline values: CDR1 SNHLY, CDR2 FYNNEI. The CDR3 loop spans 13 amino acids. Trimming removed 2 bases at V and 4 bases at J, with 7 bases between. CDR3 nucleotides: TGTGCCAGCAGTGAAACAGCCTCAGATACGCAGTATTTT. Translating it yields CASSETASDTQYF.